What follows is one T cell receptor beta chain and its context. The same CDR3 also results from other DNA sequences found in this sample. This record comes from a study of memory CD4+ T cells and cytomegalovirus serostatus. Study-level background: This sample comes from healthy Belgian adults, about nine CMV seropositive, 24 seronegative.

Method: immunoSEQ multiplex PCR; TCRdb's copy keeps in-frame clones and lacks some. Of some 87,000 clones listed, roughly 80% are singletons. Single viable CD3+CD4+CD8-CD45RO+ cells were sorted as the memory CD4+ T cells. The CDR3 is made up of 14 amino acids. V lost 4 bases, J lost 4 bases, and 6 bases stayed unmatched. The germline gives CDR1 SGHRS, CDR2 YFSETQ. The sequence came from an adult in good health and CMV-seropositive. Specimen: memory CD4+ T cells from blood. The chain employs TRBV5-1 and TRBJ1-1; 8 bases fit TRBD1. CDR3: CASSLRTGSTEAFF. The CDR3, as DNA: TGCGCCAGCAGCCTGAGGACAGGGAGCACTGAAGCTTTCTTT.